Shown below are 27 T cell receptor beta chains from a single sample sequenced in a study of blood T cell repertoires in COVID-19. The protocol was immunoSEQ multiplex PCR, while the TCRdb copy is restricted to in-frame clones and leaves out a portion. Of hundreds of thousands of clones listed, roughly 85% were seen once; the top ten hold roughly 13%. Sequenced material: peripheral blood. The receptors shown here come from a human donor in a cohort sampled during active COVID-19.

V and J are TRBV2 and TRBJ2-3; a possible D gene is TRBD1 (5 bases). Trimming removed 6 bases from V and 0 bases from J, with 13 bases in between. Germline lookup yields CDR1 SNHLY and CDR2 FYNNEI. The CDR3 consists of 15 residues. CDR3 sequence reads: CASRRQSSSTDTQYF. Here the CDR3 DNA reads TGTGCCAGCAGGCGACAGTCTTCTAGCACAGATACGCAGTATTTT. Supplemented by reference TRBV2 and TRBJ2-3, the full variable domain reads EPEVTQTPSHQVTQMGQEVILRCVPISNHLYFYWYRQILGQKVEFLVSFYNNEISEKSEIFDDQFSVERPDGSNFTLKIRSTKLEDSAMYFCASRRQSSSTDTQYFGPGTRLTVL.

The rearrangement joins TRBV28 to TRBJ2-7; 7 bases match TRBD1. Germline lookup yields CDR1 MDHEN and CDR2 SYDVKM. The CDR3 spans 11 residues. V gave up 6 bases and J gave up 9 bases; unmatched junction bases: 5. The CDR3 DNA reads TGTGCCAGCAGCAGGCCAGGGGGGCAGTACTTC. It specifies CASSRPGGQYF.

The chain uses TRBV2 and TRBJ1-2; maybe TRBD1 (6 bases). V was pared by 7 bases and J by 4 bases, with 13 bases between. The CDR3 runs to 13 residues. Germline V gives CDR1 SNHLY, CDR2 FYNNEI. The CDR3 reads CASTAGEGYGYTF. The DNA for the CDR3 is TGTGCCAGCACGGCAGGGGAAGGCTATGGCTACACCTTC.

The chain combines TRBV19 with TRBJ2-1, with TRBD2 identical over 8 bases. Germline CDR1 is LNHDA and CDR2 is SQIVND (reference sequence). This CDR3 is 16 amino acids long. The V gene end was trimmed by 5 bases and the J gene end by 0 bases; junction bases not matched to a gene: 6. The DNA of the CDR3 is TGTGCCAGTAGTTTTAGCGGGATTAGCTCCTACAATGAGCAGTTCTTC. Amino acids: CASSFSGISSYNEQFF.

The chain joins TRBV2 to TRBJ2-3; TRBD2 matches 15 bases. The CDR3 is 18 amino acids. CDR1 and CDR2 (germline): SNHLY, FYNNEI. V dropped 6 bases and J dropped 4; count of bases not matched to a gene: 11. CDR3 nucleotides: TGTGCCAGCAGGGGGTGGGGACTAGCGGGAGGTTCCGCAGATACGCAGTATTTT. It specifies CASRGWGLAGGSADTQYF.

The chain recombines TRBV5-1 with TRBJ1-1; D is ambiguous. Germline V gene data show CDR1 as SGHRS and CDR2 as YFSETQ. CDR3 length equals 13 residues. Trimming cost V 0 bases and J 4 bases, with 7 bases left between them. CDR3: CASSLVSGTEAFF. For the CDR3, the DNA is TGCGCCAGCAGCTTGGTTTCAGGCACTGAAGCTTTCTTT.

The J gene is TRBJ1-6, the V gene TRBV30; 8 bases agree with TRBD1. CDR3 length equals 15 residues. The junction had 8 bases not matched to a gene; V was cut back by 2 bases and J by 8 bases. Germline V gene data show CDR1 as GTSNPN and CDR2 as SVGIG (reference sequence). The CDR3 sequence: CAWSPRGQVHSPLHF. CDR3 sequence (DNA): TGTGCCTGGAGTCCGCGGGGACAGGTGCATTCACCCCTCCACTTT.

V gene TRBV7-2 combines with J gene TRBJ1-2; 7 nucleotides match TRBD1. Per germline, CDR1 SGHTA and CDR2 FQGNSA. This CDR3 is built from 16 residues. V shed 2 bases and J 0 bases; nucleotides not matched to a gene: 6. CDR3 in amino acids: CASSLTSGTANYGYTF. DNA of the CDR3: TGTGCCAGCAGCTTAACCTCCGGGACAGCTAACTATGGCTACACCTTC.

The gene calls are TRBV15 and TRBJ2-1; a weak D match, TRBD2 (5 bases). V dropped 4 bases and J dropped 2 bases, with 15 bases sitting between them. The CDR3 extends over 16 amino acids. The germline V gene has CDR1 LNHNV and CDR2 YYDKDF (reference sequence). The CDR3 DNA follows: TGTGCCACCAGCATCGATAACGGGATTCCCTACAATGAGCAGTTCTTC. It encodes CATSIDNGIPYNEQFF.

This clone appeared once. This chain links TRBV7-2 with TRBJ2-7, with D perhaps matching TRBD2 (6 bases). This CDR3 spans 14 amino acids. Germline CDR1 and CDR2: SGHTA and FQGNSA. V dropped 2 bases and J dropped 6 bases, with 14 bases sitting between them. The CDR3, as DNA: TGTGCCAGCAGCTTAATTAGCGGATCGCGCGAGCAGTACTTC. This translates into CASSLISGSREQYF.

In this sample, this clone turned up a few times. The rearrangement links TRBV7-9 to TRBJ2-7, with D possibly matching TRBD2 (6 bases). Trimming cost V 3 bases and J 4 bases, with 13 bases left between them. CDR1 SEHNR and CDR2 FQNEAQ come from the germline V gene (reference sequence). The CDR3 is 14 amino acids. CDR3 amino acids: CASSFGGETYEQYF. As DNA, the CDR3 is TGTGCCAGCAGCTTCGGCGGGGAAACTTACGAGCAGTACTTC.

The chain combines TRBV5-1 with TRBJ2-7; 9 positions match TRBD1. This CDR3 contains 17 residues. From germline, CDR1 is SGHRS and CDR2 YFSETQ. J lost 7 bases, V lost 7 bases, and 21 bases had no gene match. The CDR3 DNA is TGCGCCAGCCCTATGGGGGGCAGCGGGACAGGGCGCCGGGAGCAGTACTTC. Encoded protein: CASPMGGSGTGRREQYF.

V gene TRBV10-3 combines with J gene TRBJ2-5; tentatively, D is TRBD2 (6 bases). The CDR3 consists of 16 residues. CDR1 and CDR2 from the germline V gene are ENHRY and SYGVKD. Trimming cost V 0 bases and J 5 bases, with 16 bases left between them. In DNA, the CDR3 is TGTGCCATCAGTGAGTCACCGACGGGAGTAGGGGAGACCCAGTACTTC. Amino acids: CAISESPTGVGETQYF.

This clone appeared once. V usage is TRBV9 and J usage is TRBJ2-3; D gene unclear. Trimming took 1 base from V and 2 from J, leaving 11 bases between them. There are 15 residues in the CDR3. Per germline, CDR1 SGDLS and CDR2 YYNGEE. CDR3 amino acids: CASSVTGLLTDTQYF. In nucleotides, the CDR3 is TGTGCCAGCAGCGTAACTGGTCTTCTCACAGATACGCAGTATTTT. Based on the CDR3 plus reference TRBV9 and TRBJ2-3, the full variable domain is DSGVTQTPKHLITATGQRVTLRCSPRSGDLSVYWYQQSLDQGLQFLIQYYNGEERAKGNILERFSAQQFPDLHSELNLSSLELGDSALYFCASSVTGLLTDTQYFGPGTRLTVL.

Written as DNA, the CDR3 is TGTGCCAGCAGCGTACCGGGACAGGGCCCCTACGAGCAGTACTTC. Its translation: CASSVPGQGPYEQYF. J is TRBJ2-7 and V is TRBV9; 9 nucleotides match TRBD1. J was trimmed by 2 bases and V by 1 base; bases with no gene match: 4. The CDR3 contains 15 residues. Per the germline V gene, CDR1 is SGDLS and CDR2 is YYNGEE.

The CDR3 is CASSITGSSGYTF. CDR3 coding DNA: TGCGCCAGCAGCATCACAGGGAGTAGTGGCTACACCTTC. The chain carries TRBV5-1 and TRBJ1-2; D may be TRBD1 (6 bases). Germline assignment: CDR1 SGHRS and CDR2 YFSETQ. V was cut by 4 bases and J by 7 bases, with 14 bases left in between. The CDR3 has 13 amino acids.

The rearrangement joins TRBV27 to TRBJ2-7; 10 bases match TRBD1. The germline V gene has CDR1 MNHEY and CDR2 SMNVEV (reference sequence). V was pared by 5 bases and J by 5 bases, with 9 bases of the junction left unmatched. This CDR3 region has 15 residues. The chain's CDR3 is CASSTRDRGFHEQYF. CDR3 nucleotide sequence: TGTGCCAGCAGTACCCGGGACAGGGGTTTTCACGAGCAGTACTTC.

V and J are TRBV30 and TRBJ2-5; 10 bases line up with TRBD2. This CDR3 contains 14 residues. Germline values: CDR1 GTSNPN, CDR2 SVGIG (reference sequence). The V and J ends lost 5 bases and 2 bases, in that order; junction bases with no gene match: 5. CDR3 coding DNA: TGTGCCTGGCTACTAGCGGGAATACAAGAGACCCAGTACTTC. It translates to CAWLLAGIQETQYF.

V gene TRBV7-2 combines with J gene TRBJ2-1, with TRBD2 identical over 14 bases. V gave up 6 bases and J gave up 9 bases; unmatched junction bases: 10. CDR1 and CDR2 (germline): SGHTA, FQGNSA. CDR3 size: 16 residues. The DNA for the CDR3 is TGTGCCAGCAGAGAACCGGGACTAGCGGGAGTGGGTGAGCAGTTCTTC. Amino acid sequence: CASREPGLAGVGEQFF.

The gene calls are TRBV29-1 and TRBJ1-1, with D maybe TRBD1 (5 bases). V dropped 5 bases and J dropped 2 bases, with 12 bases sitting between them. Germline V gene lookup returns CDR1 SQVTM and CDR2 ANQGSEA. This CDR3 region has 13 residues. Here the CDR3 DNA reads TGCAGCGTTACCTGGGGCCATAACACTGAAGCTTTCTTT. It translates to CSVTWGHNTEAFF.

CDR3: CASSRTAPNSPLHF. CDR3 sequence (DNA): TGTGCCAGCAGTAGGACAGCCCCAAATTCACCCCTCCACTTT. This rearrangement joins TRBV2 to TRBJ1-6, with D tentatively TRBD1 (6 bases). Per the germline V gene, CDR1 is SNHLY and CDR2 is FYNNEI. The CDR3 is 14 residues long. The V end lost 5 bases, the J end lost 7 bases, and 12 bases lay between the germline ends.

The chain has TRBV5-1 and TRBJ1-2; a possible D gene is TRBD1 (5 bases). Germline values: CDR1 SGHRS, CDR2 YFSETQ. This CDR3 contains 14 residues. V was clipped by 3 bases and J by 4 bases, with 13 bases between them. In nucleotides, the CDR3 is TGCGCCAGCAGCTCTGGGGGGATCGGCTATGGCTACACCTTC. Encoded protein: CASSSGGIGYGYTF. Looking up the rest from reference TRBV5-1 and TRBJ1-2 gives the full variable domain: KAGVTQTPRYLIKTRGQQVTLSCSPISGHRSVSWYQQTPGQGLQFLFEYFSETQRNKGNFPGRFSGRQFSNSRSEMNVSTLELGDSALYLCASSSGGIGYGYTFGSGTRLTVV.

The chain carries TRBV11-2 and TRBJ2-7; the match to TRBD2 covers 9 bases. CDR3 length: 16 amino acids. Unmatched junction bases numbered 5, after V lost 0 bases and J lost 2 bases. The germline gives CDR1 SGHAT, CDR2 FQNNGV. CDR3: CASSLDRVAGAYEQYF. The CDR3 DNA is TGTGCCAGCAGCTTAGATCGGGTAGCGGGAGCCTACGAGCAGTACTTC.

The chain carries TRBV15 and TRBJ2-5; maybe TRBD2 (5 bases). Per germline, CDR1 LNHNV and CDR2 YYDKDF (reference sequence). V shed 3 bases and J shed 9 bases, with 17 bases lying between them. The CDR3 contains 14 residues. DNA for the CDR3: TGTGCCACCAGCAGTAAGGAGTCGGGAAGGGCCCAGTACTTC. As protein: CATSSKESGRAQYF. Full variable domain (rest looked up from reference TRBV15 and TRBJ2-5): DAMVIQNPRYQVTQFGKPVTLSCSQTLNHNVMYWYQQKSSQAPKLLFHYYDKDFNNEADTPDNFQSRRPNTSFCFLDIRSPGLGDTAMYLCATSSKESGRAQYFGPGTRLLVL.

The V gene is TRBV6-5, the J gene TRBJ2-1; TRBD2 agrees at 7 bases. Trimming removed 7 bases from V and 7 bases from J; junction bases left unmatched: 13. This CDR3 is 15 amino acids long. The germline CDR1 and CDR2 sequences are MNHEY and SVGAGI. The CDR3 region is CASTLPGGSGNEQFF. The CDR3 DNA is TGTGCCAGCACGCTACCGGGCGGGAGCGGAAATGAGCAGTTCTTC.

V gene TRBV5-8 combines with J gene TRBJ2-5; D gene ambiguous. The germline CDR1 and CDR2 sequences are SGHTS and YDEGEE. CDR3 length: 13 amino acids. The V gene lost 4 bases and the J gene lost 5 bases, with 12 bases spanning the gap. Written as DNA, the CDR3 is TGTGCCAGCAGCGCCCGGTACGTGGAGACCCAGTACTTC. Its protein is CASSARYVETQYF.

This clone appeared a few times. The genes are TRBV18 and TRBJ2-7; 8 bases agree with TRBD1. This CDR3 is 13 amino acids long. Germline V gives CDR1 KGHSH, CDR2 LQKENI. Unmatched junction bases numbered 4, after V lost 3 bases and J lost 6 bases. The CDR3 DNA reads as TGTGCCAGCTCACCCCCTGACAGGGGCGAGCAGTACTTC. Encoded protein: CASSPPDRGEQYF. Based on the CDR3 plus reference TRBV18 and TRBJ2-7, the full variable domain is NAGVMQNPRHLVRRRGQEARLRCSPMKGHSHVYWYRQLPEEGLKFMVYLQKENIIDESGMPKERFSAEFPKEGPSILRIQQVVRGDSAAYFCASSPPDRGEQYFGPGTRLTVT.